This T cell receptor beta chain emerged from a study of T-cell reconstitution after alpha-beta-depleted transplantation in children (dated by TCRdb to the mid-2010s). At the level of the whole study: Using TCR repertoire profiling, the study followed T-cell immune reconstitution in a quantitative way in children after TCRalphabeta/CD19-depleted allogeneic hematopoietic cell transplantation.

To prepare the library, PCR was applied. Sequenced using an Illumina HiSeq 2500. To normalize quantification of the TCRbeta repertoire, the TCR libraries were built with molecular barcoding that relied on unique molecular identifiers. TCRdb reprocessing: public reads trimmed at Q25 with fastp, clones called with MiXCR, in-frame beta chains kept. CDR3 protein duplicates are merged, each entry listing the most common genes and DNA. Here the sample has 640,000 or so distinct CDR3 sequences; around 17% occur a single time. The ten largest make up under 1.2% of the sample. The germline V end is reduced by 4 bases and the J end by 0 bases; junction bases left unmatched: 3. The CDR3, cysteine through phenylalanine, is 15 amino acids long. Just the 45-base CDR3 DNA is kept, in frame starting at base 1. CDR1 and CDR2, looked up from the germline V gene, are LGHNA and YSLEER. In the case of this clonotype: Its antigen specificity is not known. Base qualities are not at hand, and no much larger clone is one base apart.

The receptor's source is a human donor who donated a stem cell graft to a child with acute myeloid leukemia. The chain was built from TRBV4-3 and TRBJ2-3, with 8 junctional bases fitting TRBD1. The input for sequencing was PBMCs from the stem cell graft donor, taken from the stem cell graft. The CDR3 loop reads CASSPYRGSTDTQYF. At the DNA level, the sequence is TGCGCCAGCAGCCCATACAGGGGGAGCACAGATACGCAGTATTTT.